Listed here are 21 T cell receptor beta chains from one sample, sequenced in a study of OX40 agonist ivuxolimab in advanced cancers. Data came from immunoSEQ multiplex PCR; TCRdb stores just in-frame clones and leaves some out. The data hold 15,000 to 20,000 clones, with approximately 80% observed a single time. Specimen: CD4+ or CD8+ T cells sorted from blood, collected in a trial of the OX40 agonist ivuxolimab. The source of these receptors is an adult with an advanced solid tumor such as melanoma, head and neck, liver or kidney cancer.

This clone is a singleton in its sample. For the CDR3, the DNA is TGCGCCAGCAGCTTCGGGGGTGGAGGTTCGTATGAAGCTTTCTTT. Translated: CASSFGGGGSYEAFF. The chain joins TRBV4-3 to TRBJ1-1; possibly TRBD1 for D (5 bases). The CDR3 spans 15 residues. V lost 5 bases to trimming and J lost 7 bases, with 20 bases between them. Germline V CDR1 and CDR2: LGHNA, YSLEER.

The chain employs TRBV6-1 and TRBJ2-2, with a tentative D call TRBD2 (7 bases). Trimming removed 0 bases from V and 3 bases from J, with 14 bases in between. The CDR3 consists of 17 residues. Germline lookup yields CDR1 MNHNS and CDR2 SASEGT. This chain's CDR3 is CASSEAGGGIDTGELFF. DNA for the CDR3: TGTGCCAGCAGTGAAGCGGGAGGGGGAATAGACACCGGGGAGCTGTTTTTT.

J is TRBJ2-3 and V is TRBV18; D call uncertain. CDR1 KGHSH and CDR2 LQKENI come from the germline V gene. V lost 0 bases and J 6 bases, leaving 4 bases between the germline ends. The length of the CDR3 is 12 residues. The CDR3 sequence: CASSPPGDTQYF. Here the CDR3 DNA reads TGTGCCAGCTCACCACCAGGGGATACGCAGTATTTT.

The rearrangement joins TRBV28 to TRBJ2-7; maybe TRBD2 (6 bases). Germline CDR1 is MDHEN and CDR2 is SYDVKM. The CDR3 covers 15 residues. V gave up 7 bases and J gave up 2 bases, with 18 bases separating them. For the CDR3, the DNA is TGTGCCAGCACATGGGAGGAGGGGTTAACCTACGAGCAGTACTTC. This sequence encodes CASTWEEGLTYEQYF.

The chain is built from TRBV28 and TRBJ2-7; 13 bases agree with TRBD2. The V and J ends lost 9 bases and 5 bases, in that order; junction bases with no gene match: 10. The V gene's germline CDR1 is MDHEN and CDR2 SYDVKM. The CDR3 totals 15 residues. The CDR3 sequence: CASVAGLAGVDEQYF. Written as DNA, the CDR3 is TGTGCCAGTGTAGCCGGACTAGCGGGAGTGGACGAGCAGTACTTC.

This clone qualifies as medium-sized. V and J are TRBV7-9 and TRBJ2-3; D gene uncertain. The CDR3 spans 15 residues. The germline V and J ends were trimmed by 5 bases and 0 bases, with 12 bases remaining between them. CDR1 and CDR2 from the germline V gene are SEHNR and FQNEAQ (reference sequence). CDR3 DNA sequence: TGTGCCAGCAGCCCCGGACGCCAGAGCACAGATACGCAGTATTTT. It specifies CASSPGRQSTDTQYF.

This clone was seen once. The chain has TRBV11-3 and TRBJ2-3; the D call may be TRBD1 or TRBD2 (7 bases each). The CDR3 totals 15 residues. CDR1 and CDR2 from the germline V gene are SGHNT and YENEEA. Deletions cut 5 bases from V and 2 bases from J, with 14 bases between. This CDR3 is CASSGWEGATDTQYF. In nucleotides, the CDR3 is TGTGCCAGCAGCGGGTGGGAGGGGGCCACAGATACGCAGTATTTT.

This clone showed up just once. The J gene is TRBJ1-3, the V gene TRBV18; no firm D call. Trimming left V 3 bases short and J 4 bases short, with 19 bases between. This CDR3 region has 17 residues. Germline lookup yields CDR1 KGHSH and CDR2 LQKENI. In nucleotides, the CDR3 is TGTGCCAGCTCACCCCCCCGGGGTAGGACTAGAGGAAACACCATATATTTT. This gives the protein CASSPPRGRTRGNTIYF.

The V and J genes are TRBV5-6 and TRBJ1-5; D not resolved. The CDR3 has 15 amino acids. Germline V gives CDR1 SGHDT, CDR2 YYEEEE. The V and J ends lost 0 bases and 4 bases respectively, with 11 bases between them. DNA of the CDR3: TGTGCCAGCAGCTTGGCGGAGGTCCCGAATCAGCCCCAGCATTTT. Its translation is CASSLAEVPNQPQHF.

Judged by abundance, this clone is medium-sized. The V and J genes are TRBV5-4 and TRBJ1-1; D is ambiguous. CDR3 length: 13 amino acids. Deletions cut 4 bases from V and 5 bases from J, with 12 bases between. CDR1 and CDR2 (germline): SGHNT, YYREEE (reference sequence). CDR3 sequence (DNA): TGTGCCAGCAGCCCTGAAGGGATGACTGAAGCTTTCTTT. Residues: CASSPEGMTEAFF.

The chain joins TRBV5-6 to TRBJ1-4, with D possibly matching TRBD1 (5 bases). The V end lost 4 bases, the J end lost 7 bases, and 26 bases lay between the germline ends. The germline V gene encodes CDR1 SGHDT and CDR2 YYEEEE. CDR3 size: 18 residues. The CDR3: CASSLTGTLWLVGEKLFF. The CDR3 nucleotides are TGTGCCAGCAGCCTGACCGGGACCCTCTGGCTGGTTGGTGAAAAACTGTTTTTT.

CDR3 DNA: TGTGCCAGCAGTGCAAACAGGGGGCTGGTGCGGACCGGGGAGCTGTTTTTT. Amino acid sequence: CASSANRGLVRTGELFF. The chain employs TRBV28 and TRBJ2-2; TRBD1 matches at 9 bases. Germline values: CDR1 MDHEN, CDR2 SYDVKM. V was clipped by 5 bases and J by 5 bases; unmatched bases: 12. The CDR3 spans 17 residues.

The sample holds one count of this clone. The chain is built from TRBV18 and TRBJ1-5; D perhaps matches TRBD1 (5 bases). V lost 8 bases and J lost 4, with 27 bases in between. This CDR3 is built from 18 residues. From germline, CDR1 is KGHSH and CDR2 LQKENI. Here the CDR3 reads CASPPGGQDLIRNQPQHF. The CDR3 DNA reads TGTGCCAGCCCTCCCGGAGGACAAGACCTAATCCGGAATCAGCCCCAGCATTTT. Using reference TRBV18 and TRBJ1-5 for the parts outside the CDR3, the full variable domain is NAGVMQNPRHLVRRRGQEARLRCSPMKGHSHVYWYRQLPEEGLKFMVYLQKENIIDESGMPKERFSAEFPKEGPSILRIQQVVRGDSAAYFCASPPGGQDLIRNQPQHFGDGTRLSIL.

By sample share, this clone is medium-sized (0.01 to 0.1%). The V and J genes are TRBV29-1 and TRBJ1-2, with D tentatively TRBD1 (5 bases). V lost 4 bases, J lost 8 bases, and 17 bases lay in between. The CDR3 extends over 13 amino acids. Looked up from germline, CDR1 is SQVTM and CDR2 is ANQGSEA. The CDR3 here is CSVVSDGGSGYTF. The CDR3 DNA reads as TGCAGCGTTGTCTCCGATGGGGGGAGCGGCTACACCTTC.

In its sample, this clone was seen a few times. This rearrangement joins TRBV7-9 to TRBJ2-5, with a tentative D call TRBD1 (5 bases). CDR1 is SEHNR and CDR2 is FQNEAQ in the germline V gene (reference sequence). CDR3 length equals 15 residues. V was pared by 2 bases and J by 2 bases, with 12 bases between. This CDR3 reads CASSLSRGKQETQYF. The DNA for the CDR3 is TGTGCCAGCAGCTTATCAAGGGGTAAACAAGAGACCCAGTACTTC. Together with reference TRBV7-9 and TRBJ2-5, the CDR3 gives the full variable domain: DTGVSQNPRHKITKRGQNVTFRCDPISEHNRLYWYRQTLGQGPEFLTYFQNEAQLEKSRLLSDRFSAERPKGSFSTLEIQRTEQGDSAMYLCASSLSRGKQETQYFGPGTRLLVL.

This clone came up once. This specimen includes other DNA sequences encoding the same CDR3. V is TRBV5-4 and J is TRBJ2-2, with 13 bases identical to TRBD2. The germline V gene has CDR1 SGHNT and CDR2 YYREEE (reference sequence). The length of the CDR3 is 16 residues. With 5 bases clipped from V and 4 bases from J, the junction kept 5 bases outside the gene matches. This chain's CDR3 is CASRPGLAGATGELFF. In nucleotides, the CDR3 is TGTGCCAGCAGACCCGGACTAGCGGGAGCCACCGGGGAGCTGTTTTTT.

The chain joins TRBV11-1 to TRBJ2-2; D may correspond to TRBD1 or TRBD2 (5 bases each). CDR3 length: 19 residues. V lost 5 bases and J lost 4, with 26 bases in between. The germline gives CDR1 SGHAT, CDR2 FQDESV (reference sequence). Written as DNA, the CDR3 is TGTGCCAGCAGCCCCATTAATAACGGGGCCCCCTTCGGCACCGGGGAGCTGTTTTTT. Its protein is CASSPINNGAPFGTGELFF.

The gene calls are TRBV10-2 and TRBJ2-7; D uncertain. Germline-derived CDR1 and CDR2 are WSHSY and SAAADI. V was clipped by 8 bases and J by 0 bases, with 5 bases between them. This CDR3 comprises 11 residues. The CDR3 region has the DNA TGCGCCAGCGGAGCCTCCTACGAGCAGTACTTC. Translated, it gives CASGASYEQYF.

This clone is deemed medium-sized. CDR3 in DNA: TGTGCCAGTAGTAAGGGGTTCTCCATCTACGAGCAGTACTTC. Amino acid sequence: CASSKGFSIYEQYF. The chain combines TRBV19 with TRBJ2-7, with D possibly TRBD1 on 5 matching bases. Germline-derived CDR1 and CDR2 are LNHDA and SQIVND (reference sequence). The CDR3 spans 14 residues. Deletions cut 4 bases from V and 3 bases from J, with 13 bases between. Full variable domain (rest looked up from reference TRBV19 and TRBJ2-7): DGGITQSPKYLFRKEGQNVTLSCEQNLNHDAMYWYRQDPGQGLRLIYYSQIVNDFQKGDIAEGYSVSREKKESFPLTVTSAQKNPTAFYLCASSKGFSIYEQYFGPGTRLTVT.

The chain has TRBV28 and TRBJ2-1; D is perhaps TRBD1 or TRBD2 (5 bases each). Trimming shortened V by 5 bases and J by 1 base, and 9 bases separated the two germline ends. The CDR3 covers 14 residues. From germline, CDR1 is MDHEN and CDR2 SYDVKM. The CDR3 DNA reads as TGTGCCAGCAGTGACGGGGCATCCTACAATGAGCAGTTCTTC. Residues: CASSDGASYNEQFF.

The V call is TRBV27, the J call TRBJ2-7, with D hard to call. The CDR3 extends over 13 amino acids. Germline CDR1 MNHEY, CDR2 SMNVEV (reference sequence). The V gene lost 2 bases and the J gene lost 5 bases, with 10 bases spanning the gap. The CDR3 nucleotides are TGTGCCAGCAGTTTAGCCAAACAGAACGAGCAGTACTTC. Amino acids: CASSLAKQNEQYF.